The next 22 T cell receptor beta chains were all read from a single sample in a study of T cells in Graves' hyperthyroidism and ophthalmopathy. There were TCR beta CDR3 regions amplified from RNA transcripts. First-round RT-PCR targeting the TCR CDR3 was performed with the HTBI primer set. Via MiXCR, TCRdb re-called the multiplex PCR reads, giving one row per CDR3 protein. This table has about 420,000 distinct CDR3 sequences, about 15% appearing once. The sequenced sample consisted of blood. All receptors derive from a woman between 18 and 29 years old with Graves' hyperthyroidism.

This clonotype was found many times. The CDR3, as DNA: TGTGCCAGCAGTTTTGCGGCGGGGCCTTTAGAACTCTATGGCTACACCTTC. This translates into CASSFAAGPLELYGYTF. V is TRBV12-3 or TRBV12-4 and J is TRBJ1-2; a possible D gene is TRBD1 (5 bases). V was cut by 3 bases and J by 4 bases, with 21 bases left in between. The CDR3 sequence is 17 residues long.

CDR3 DNA: TGTGCCAGCAGCTCGGGTAGCGGGGCCGAGCAGTACTTC. Protein sequence: CASSSGSGAEQYF. The rearrangement uses TRBV7-2 and TRBJ2-7, with 8 positions matching TRBD2. Germline V CDR1 and CDR2: SGHTA, FQGNSA. The V and J ends lost 4 bases and 6 bases, in that order; junction bases with no gene match: 5. The CDR3 runs 13 residues.

This clonotype has ten or more counts. The chain combines TRBV13 with TRBJ1-1; no firm D call. The CDR3 loop spans 14 amino acids. Germline-derived CDR1 and CDR2 are PRHDT and FYEKMQ (reference sequence). The V end was cut by 6 bases, the J end by 5 bases, with 16 bases between. Here the CDR3 reads CASSRRVEDTEAFF. The DNA for the CDR3 is TGTGCCAGCAGTCGAAGGGTGGAGGATACTGAAGCTTTCTTT.

This clonotype was counted ten times or more. V usage is TRBV10-3 and J usage is TRBJ2-5; possible D gene TRBD1, 6 bases. Trimming cost V 1 base and J 5 bases, with 14 bases left between them. Per the germline V gene, CDR1 is ENHRY and CDR2 is SYGVKD. This CDR3 has 15 amino acids. CDR3 nucleotide sequence: TGTGCCATCAGTGAGTTAGGGACACCTGGGGAGACCCAGTACTTC. It specifies CAISELGTPGETQYF.

Note on this clonotype: This may stem from a read error, because a much larger clone lies one nucleotide away. This chain joins TRBV20-1 and TRBJ2-5, with 8 bases that match TRBD2. This CDR3 is built from 14 residues. Germline values: CDR1 DFQATT, CDR2 SNEGSKA (reference sequence). The CDR3 DNA reads TGCAGTGCTAGAGTCTTAGCGGGGCAAGAGACCCAGTGCTTC. Protein: CSARVLAGQETQCF.

This clonotype has only a few counts. This chain links TRBV15 with TRBJ1-6; D is possibly TRBD1 (6 bases). The CDR3 runs 16 residues. Germline V gives CDR1 LNHNV, CDR2 YYDKDF (reference sequence). The germline V and J ends were trimmed by 0 bases and 9 bases, with 15 bases remaining between them. DNA of the CDR3: TGTGCCACCAGCAGAGATGTTCAGGGGAGGAGTTCACCCCTCCACTTT. This encodes CATSRDVQGRSSPLHF.

This clonotype has a count of ten or more. J is TRBJ2-7 and V is TRBV3-1; D tentatively reads TRBD1 or TRBD2 (5 bases each). V lost 7 bases to trimming and J lost 6 bases, with 16 bases between them. The CDR3 contains 13 residues. Per germline, CDR1 LGHDT and CDR2 YNNKEL (reference sequence). The CDR3 spells CASTPKTGAEQYF. CDR3 coding DNA: TGTGCCAGCACGCCTAAAACCGGGGCCGAGCAGTACTTC.

This clonotype came up many times. The chain joins TRBV28 to TRBJ1-2, with no clear D. Germline CDR1 reads MDHEN; CDR2 reads SYDVKM. V was pared by 5 bases and J by 0 bases, with 16 bases between. This CDR3 spans 16 amino acids. The CDR3 reads CASSPHEGRTNYGYTF. The CDR3, as DNA: TGTGCCAGCAGTCCCCACGAGGGCAGAACTAACTATGGCTACACCTTC.

The CDR3 region has the DNA TGTGCCAGCAGCCAGGGGGGGGCCGCCTATAAGAATGGCTACACCTTC. Its translation: CASSQGGAAYKNGYTF. This chain links TRBV7-2 with TRBJ1-2; 7 bases are a match to TRBD1. This CDR3 spans 16 amino acids. Germline values: CDR1 SGHTA, CDR2 FQGNSA. Losses at the gene ends were 5 bases for V and 6 bases for J; bases not matched to a gene: 15.

Only a few counts were recorded for this clonotype. The chain links TRBV5-1 to TRBJ2-1; 9 bases are shared with TRBD2. Looked up from germline, CDR1 is SGHRS and CDR2 is YFSETQ. V was pared by 2 bases and J by 0 bases, with 6 bases of the junction left unmatched. The CDR3 is 17 residues long. CDR3 DNA sequence: TGCGCCAGCAGCTTAGGACTAGCGCTGAGCTCCTACAATGAGCAGTTCTTC. It codes for CASSLGLALSSYNEQFF. The complete variable domain, with remaining parts taken from reference TRBV5-1 and TRBJ2-1, reads KAGVTQTPRYLIKTRGQQVTLSCSPISGHRSVSWYQQTPGQGLQFLFEYFSETQRNKGNFPGRFSGRQFSNSRSEMNVSTLELGDSALYLCASSLGLALSSYNEQFFGPGTRLTVL.

This clonotype was found many times. This chain connects TRBV11-2 to TRBJ1-6, with 8 bases fitting TRBD1. CDR1 SGHAT and CDR2 FQNNGV come from the germline V gene. The junction had 10 bases not matched to a gene; V was cut back by 6 bases and J by 9 bases. This CDR3 has 15 amino acids. CDR3 region: CASRKRQGSGSPLHF. Here the CDR3 DNA reads TGTGCCAGCAGGAAGCGACAGGGGTCGGGTTCACCCCTCCACTTT.

The rearrangement links TRBV7-2 to TRBJ2-2, with D possibly matching TRBD1 (5 bases). V was pared by 2 bases and J by 5 bases, with 12 bases between. Germline V lookup: CDR1 SGHTA, CDR2 FQGNSA. The CDR3 runs 15 residues. CDR3 in amino acids: CASSLLPGRTGELFF. The DNA of the CDR3 is TGTGCCAGCAGCTTACTTCCAGGGCGGACCGGGGAGCTGTTTTTT.

This clonotype was found many times. The rearrangement links TRBV20-1 to TRBJ2-1; 7 bases are shared with TRBD2. CDR1 and CDR2 (germline): DFQATT, SNEGSKA (reference sequence). V lost 6 bases, J lost 0 bases, and 5 bases stayed unmatched. This CDR3 has 14 amino acids. The CDR3 here is CSALAENSYNEQFF. The CDR3 DNA reads TGCAGTGCCCTAGCGGAAAACTCCTACAATGAGCAGTTCTTC.

This clonotype was found a few times. The J gene is TRBJ2-1, the V gene TRBV5-6, with 15 positions matching TRBD2. With 0 bases clipped from V and 6 bases from J, the junction kept 4 bases outside the gene matches. CDR1 and CDR2 (germline): SGHDT, YYEEEE. This CDR3 is built from 17 residues. As DNA, the CDR3 is TGTGCCAGCAGCTTGGCCAGGACTAGCGGGAGGGCCAATGAGCAGTTCTTC. Translated: CASSLARTSGRANEQFF.

Ten or more counts support this clonotype. The chain is built from TRBV6-2 or TRBV6-3 and TRBJ1-5; no clear D. The CDR3 covers 13 residues. Trimming left V 10 bases short and J 6 bases short, with 16 bases between. Germline V gives CDR1 MNHEY, CDR2 SVGEGT. As DNA, the CDR3 is TGTGCCACCTGGAACACCGGCGGTCAGCCCCAGCATTTT. It yields the protein CATWNTGGQPQHF.

This clonotype has ten or more counts. DNA for the CDR3: TGTGCCAGCAGTCCAACCGGACTTAGGGGTGGGACTGAAGCTTTCTTT. The encoded protein is CASSPTGLRGGTEAFF. V gene TRBV6-1 combines with J gene TRBJ1-1, with D tentatively TRBD1 (5 bases). The CDR3 length is 16 residues. Germline assignment: CDR1 MNHNS and CDR2 SASEGT. Trimming cost V 5 bases and J 5 bases, with 21 bases left between them.

This clonotype showed up many times. The chain has TRBV6-2 or TRBV6-3 and TRBJ2-1; D unresolved. The CDR3 is 13 amino acids. Germline CDR1 reads MNHEY; CDR2 reads SVGEGT. V lost 2 bases to trimming and J lost 6 bases, with 8 bases between them. The CDR3 region has the DNA TGTGCCAGCAGTTACGGCCTCACCAATGAGCAGTTCTTC. Its translation is CASSYGLTNEQFF.

This clonotype appeared many times. V and J are TRBV5-6 and TRBJ2-5; TRBD2 matches at 7 bases. V shed 5 bases and J 5 bases; nucleotides not matched to a gene: 12. CDR1 is SGHDT and CDR2 is YYEEEE in the germline V gene. The CDR3 is made up of 15 amino acids. The CDR3 DNA reads as TGTGCCAGCAGACCGTCGGCGGGGGTCCCGGAGACCCAGTACTTC. Translating gives CASRPSAGVPETQYF.

This sequence joins TRBV25-1 and TRBJ2-5, with a weak D call TRBD2 (5 bases). V lost 2 bases and J 4 bases, leaving 8 bases between the germline ends. Germline CDR1 reads MGHDK; CDR2 reads SYGVNS. This CDR3 comprises 13 residues. CDR3 DNA sequence: TGTGCCAGCAGTGAACCCGGGATAGAGACCCAGTACTTC. It is translated as CASSEPGIETQYF.

This clonotype has just a few counts. The CDR3 DNA reads TGTGCCACCAGCAGGATTGGACTGTATGACCAAGAGACCCAGTACTTC. Amino acids: CATSRIGLYDQETQYF. The V and J genes are TRBV15 and TRBJ2-5, with a weak D call TRBD2 (5 bases). V lost 3 bases and J 0 bases, leaving 14 bases between the germline ends. The CDR3 is 16 residues long. In germline, CDR1 is LNHNV, CDR2 YYDKDF (reference sequence). Using reference TRBV15 and TRBJ2-5 for the parts outside the CDR3, the full variable domain is DAMVIQNPRYQVTQFGKPVTLSCSQTLNHNVMYWYQQKSSQAPKLLFHYYDKDFNNEADTPDNFQSRRPNTSFCFLDIRSPGLGDTAMYLCATSRIGLYDQETQYFGPGTRLLVL.

This clonotype occurred many times. J is TRBJ2-7 and V is TRBV27, with TRBD2 matching 8 bases. There are 15 residues in the CDR3. Per the germline V gene, CDR1 is MNHEY and CDR2 is SMNVEV (reference sequence). V gave up 1 base and J gave up 0 bases; unmatched junction bases: 2. The CDR3 DNA sequence: TGTGCCAGCAGTTTATTCGGGAGGGTCTCCTACGAGCAGTACTTC. Its translation is CASSLFGRVSYEQYF.

This clonotype was seen a few times. This chain joins TRBV19 and TRBJ1-5; 7 bases align to TRBD1. The V gene end was trimmed by 5 bases and the J gene end by 6 bases; junction bases not matched to a gene: 10. The CDR3 runs to 15 residues. Germline V lookup: CDR1 LNHDA, CDR2 SQIVND (reference sequence). DNA of the CDR3: TGTGCCAGTAGTCCCGCTTTGACAGGGCGTCAGCCCCAGCATTTT. Amino acid sequence: CASSPALTGRQPQHF.